This TCR beta chain is from a study of blood T cell repertoires in COVID-19. The wider study: Sites across the United States, Italy and Spain contributed samples from acute and convalescent COVID-19.

This clone was recorded a few times. The identical CDR3 is also encoded by other nucleotide sequences in the sample. Original methodology: Reference gene primer amplification gave nucleated cell count estimates. TCRdb's table, derived via immunoSEQ multiplex PCR, lists solely in-frame clones and lacks some. Clonal size and the V and J genes are those of that table, whereas D and trimming came from the DNA. Of about 350,000 clones in the sample, approximately 91% were seen once. The source of this sequence is a woman aged 25-40 years who had been exposed to COVID-19. The sequencing sample was made of PBMCs or T cells enriched from blood (not recorded which).

CDR3 residues: CASSLESSYNSPLHF. DNA for the CDR3: TGTGCCAGCTCCCTTGAGAGCTCCTATAATTCACCCCTCCACTTT. The gene calls are TRBV5-4 and TRBJ1-6; D not certain. Germline CDR1 and CDR2: SGHNT and YYREEE (reference sequence). Trimming shortened V by 7 bases and J by 0 bases, and 11 bases separated the two germline ends. The CDR3 is made up of 15 amino acids.